What follows are 21 T cell receptor beta chains derived from one specimen sequenced in a study of blood T cell repertoires in COVID-19 (TCRdb year 2020). The library was built by means of the immunoSEQ multiplex PCR assay. Here the immuneACCESS table is served through TCRdb, limited to in-frame sequences with V and J called. Missing clones are a known gap in these copies; in checked studies unresolved V genes cover under half, and the rest lacks a known reason. This sample lists around 110,000 clones; 84% were detected once. 13% to 15% of the sample is held by the ten biggest clonotypes. Source material: peripheral blood. These TCRs come from a woman aged 55-69 years with acute or convalescent COVID-19.

This chain uses TRBV20-1 with TRBJ1-2; D is possibly TRBD1 (6 bases). Trimming removed 6 bases at V and 5 bases at J, with 10 bases between. Per germline, CDR1 DFQATT and CDR2 SNEGSKA (reference sequence). The CDR3 sequence is 11 residues long. The CDR3 DNA follows: TGCAGTGCAGGGGGAGGGTATGGCTACACCTTC. Its translation is CSAGGGYGYTF.

The chain carries TRBV18 and TRBJ2-3; D gene uncertain. Germline V lookup: CDR1 KGHSH, CDR2 LQKENI. V was clipped by 1 base and J by 6 bases, with 11 bases between them. The CDR3 totals 14 residues. The CDR3 nucleotides are TGTGCCAGCTCACCACAAATAGCTTCTGATACGCAGTATTTT. Its translation: CASSPQIASDTQYF.

This clone was recorded once. This rearrangement joins TRBV2 to TRBJ2-5; D gene uncertain. From germline, CDR1 is SNHLY and CDR2 FYNNEI. Trimming left V 6 bases short and J 5 bases short, with 7 bases between. The CDR3 totals 11 residues. The CDR3 sequence: CASSYAETQYF. Written as DNA, the CDR3 is TGTGCCAGCAGCTACGCCGAGACCCAGTACTTC.

The chain carries TRBV5-1 and TRBJ2-7; TRBD2 matches at 7 bases. J was trimmed by 3 bases and V by 0 bases; bases with no gene match: 9. CDR3 length: 16 residues. Per the germline V gene, CDR1 is SGHRS and CDR2 is YFSETQ. This CDR3 is CASSLAGGNLDYEQYF. In DNA form, the CDR3 reads TGCGCCAGCAGCTTGGCCGGGGGGAACCTAGACTACGAGCAGTACTTC.

A note on this clone: Other DNA sequences in the same sample also yield this CDR3. The gene calls are TRBV11-3 and TRBJ1-1; 7 bases line up with TRBD1. Trimming at V came to 2 bases and at J to 0 bases, leaving 6 bases not matched to a gene. Germline CDR1 is SGHNT and CDR2 is YENEEA. This CDR3 is 16 amino acids long. DNA for the CDR3: TGTGCCAGCAGCTTACGTTGGACAGGAGTGAACACTGAAGCTTTCTTT. Protein product: CASSLRWTGVNTEAFF.

This clone was detected a few times. V is TRBV3-1 (or the pseudogene TRBV3-2) and J is TRBJ1-6; no clear D gene. CDR3 length: 15 residues. CDR1 and CDR2 from the germline V gene are LGHDT and YNNKEL (reference sequence). Trimming removed 4 bases from V and 4 bases from J, with 11 bases in between. CDR3 DNA sequence: TGTGCCAGCAGCCCCCGGGGAGAATATAATTCACCCCTCCACTTT. It is translated as CASSPRGEYNSPLHF.

CDR3 residues: CASAFPSQGASYEQYF. DNA of the CDR3: TGCGCCAGCGCGTTCCCTTCACAGGGGGCTTCCTACGAGCAGTACTTC. J is TRBJ2-7 and V is TRBV5-1, with 9 bases fitting TRBD1. CDR1 SGHRS and CDR2 YFSETQ come from the germline V gene. The CDR3 totals 16 residues. The ends lost 7 bases at V and 1 base at J; junction bases unmatched: 12.

CDR3 protein: CASSQNRLGQPQHF. The CDR3 coding sequence is TGTGCCAGCAGTCAAAACAGGCTAGGTCAGCCCCAGCATTTT. The chain links TRBV7-2 to TRBJ1-5; possible D gene TRBD1, 5 bases. Germline CDR1 is SGHTA and CDR2 is FQGNSA. Trimming removed 6 bases from V and 6 bases from J, with 15 bases in between. This CDR3 region has 14 residues.

The chain carries TRBV5-1 and TRBJ1-1; D ambiguous. This CDR3 has 13 residues. The germline V and J ends were trimmed by 7 bases and 6 bases, with 16 bases remaining between them. In germline, CDR1 is SGHRS, CDR2 YFSETQ. The CDR3 DNA follows: TGCGCCAGCTCGACGGAGGGTTGGTCTGAAGCTTTCTTT. Protein: CASSTEGWSEAFF.

The chain recombines TRBV19 with TRBJ2-1; TRBD1 matches 7 bases. The trim removed 4 bases at V and 9 bases at J, leaving 12 bases unmatched. Germline CDR1 reads LNHDA; CDR2 reads SQIVND (reference sequence). This CDR3 contains 15 residues. The CDR3 nucleotides are TGTGCCAGTAGTACAACCCGACAGGGAAGGGGTGAGCAGTTCTTC. Its translation: CASSTTRQGRGEQFF.

This clone appeared a single time. The gene calls are TRBV7-2 and TRBJ1-5; D is undetermined. This CDR3 contains 16 residues. Trimming cost V 4 bases and J 4 bases, with 17 bases left between them. CDR1 and CDR2 (germline): SGHTA, FQGNSA. In nucleotides, the CDR3 is TGTGCCAGCAGCTCCACGGTCGGCACTAGGAATCAGCCCCAGCATTTT. Translated, it gives CASSSTVGTRNQPQHF.

In DNA form, the CDR3 reads TGTGCCAGCAGACCACAGGGAAGAGAGACCCAGTACTTC. Translation gives CASRPQGRETQYF. V and J are TRBV2 and TRBJ2-5; TRBD1 might be the D (6 bases). V was pared by 6 bases and J by 4 bases, with 12 bases between. The CDR3 covers 13 residues. The germline V gene encodes CDR1 SNHLY and CDR2 FYNNEI.

J is TRBJ1-1 and V is TRBV2; D is perhaps TRBD1 (5 bases). The CDR3 sequence is 14 residues long. Between the trimmed V and J ends, which lost 5 bases and 0 bases, there was a span of 10 bases. Per germline, CDR1 SNHLY and CDR2 FYNNEI. CDR3 DNA sequence: TGTGCCAGCAGTCTAACAGGTTTGAACACTGAAGCTTTCTTT. Translated: CASSLTGLNTEAFF.

This chain uses TRBV9 with TRBJ1-6, with 10 bases lining up with TRBD1. Germline CDR1 and CDR2: SGDLS and YYNGEE. V shed 0 bases and J 16 bases; nucleotides not matched to a gene: 10. The CDR3 runs to 15 residues. CDR3 nucleotide sequence: TGTGCCAGCAGCGTAGGGACAGGGGGTAAGAAGACACTCCACTTT. It yields the protein CASSVGTGGKKTLHF.

V is TRBV13 and J is TRBJ1-1, with TRBD1 matching 7 bases. This CDR3 comprises 15 residues. Germline loops: CDR1 PRHDT, CDR2 FYEKMQ (reference sequence). Trimming removed 5 bases from V and 5 bases from J; junction bases left unmatched: 11. The CDR3 nucleotides read TGTGCCAGCAGCCGTATACAGGGGAGCGGGACTGAAGCTTTCTTT. This encodes CASSRIQGSGTEAFF.

CDR3 coding DNA: TGTGCCAGCAGCCAAGATCCGAAGCGGGGGCCCCCCGGGGAGCTGTTTTTT. This translates into CASSQDPKRGPPGELFF. V is TRBV4-2 and J is TRBJ2-2, with 8 positions matching TRBD2. The CDR3 runs to 17 residues. The V gene end was trimmed by 0 bases and the J gene end by 6 bases; junction bases not matched to a gene: 9. Germline CDR1 reads LGHNA; CDR2 reads YNFKEQ.

This chain links TRBV5-1 with TRBJ1-2; 9 positions agree with TRBD1. The V gene end was trimmed by 1 base and the J gene end by 4 bases; junction bases not matched to a gene: 8. In germline, CDR1 is SGHRS, CDR2 YFSETQ. CDR3 length: 16 residues. CDR3 loop: CASSLRFRDRVYGYTF. CDR3 DNA sequence: TGCGCCAGCAGCTTGCGGTTCCGGGACAGGGTCTATGGCTACACCTTC. The full variable domain, in which reference TRBV5-1 and TRBJ1-2 provide the parts outside the CDR3, is KAGVTQTPRYLIKTRGQQVTLSCSPISGHRSVSWYQQTPGQGLQFLFEYFSETQRNKGNFPGRFSGRQFSNSRSEMNVSTLELGDSALYLCASSLRFRDRVYGYTFGSGTRLTVV.

This sequence joins TRBV7-3 and TRBJ2-2; possible D gene TRBD2, 7 bases. V was clipped by 5 bases and J by 7 bases, with 20 bases between them. Looked up from germline, CDR1 is SGHTA and CDR2 is FQGTGA. This CDR3 is 16 amino acids long. The DNA of the CDR3 is TGTGCCAGCAGCCCCTTCGCCGCGGGGGCGGGCGGGGAGCTGTTTTTT. Translated: CASSPFAAGAGGELFF.

The chain joins TRBV28 to TRBJ2-7; 8 nucleotides line up with TRBD2. The CDR3 extends over 18 amino acids. CDR1 is MDHEN and CDR2 is SYDVKM in the germline V gene. Trimming cost V 3 bases and J 2 bases; bases outside gene matches: 15. CDR3 residues: CASSFRVAKAGDPYEQYF. The CDR3 bases are TGTGCCAGCAGTTTCCGCGTAGCAAAAGCGGGAGACCCCTACGAGCAGTACTTC.

The V gene is TRBV14, the J gene TRBJ1-6, with TRBD1 identical over 12 bases. This CDR3 has 20 amino acids. Germline loops: CDR1 SGHDN, CDR2 FVKESK. Unmatched junction bases numbered 13, after V lost 0 bases and J lost 7 bases. DNA of the CDR3: TGTGCCAGCAGCCAAGATGGCAATAGGGACAGGGGGCGGAGGAATTCACCCCTCCACTTT. Translated, it gives CASSQDGNRDRGRRNSPLHF.

The CDR3 DNA follows: TGTGCCAGCAGCCAAGATAGTAGGCTAGCCGGCACAGATACGCAGTATTTT. It is translated as CASSQDSRLAGTDTQYF. The chain combines TRBV4-2 with TRBJ2-3; tentative D call: TRBD2 (5 bases). With 0 bases removed from V and 1 base from J, the gap between germline ends came to 14 bases. In germline, CDR1 is LGHNA, CDR2 YNFKEQ. The CDR3 has 17 amino acids.